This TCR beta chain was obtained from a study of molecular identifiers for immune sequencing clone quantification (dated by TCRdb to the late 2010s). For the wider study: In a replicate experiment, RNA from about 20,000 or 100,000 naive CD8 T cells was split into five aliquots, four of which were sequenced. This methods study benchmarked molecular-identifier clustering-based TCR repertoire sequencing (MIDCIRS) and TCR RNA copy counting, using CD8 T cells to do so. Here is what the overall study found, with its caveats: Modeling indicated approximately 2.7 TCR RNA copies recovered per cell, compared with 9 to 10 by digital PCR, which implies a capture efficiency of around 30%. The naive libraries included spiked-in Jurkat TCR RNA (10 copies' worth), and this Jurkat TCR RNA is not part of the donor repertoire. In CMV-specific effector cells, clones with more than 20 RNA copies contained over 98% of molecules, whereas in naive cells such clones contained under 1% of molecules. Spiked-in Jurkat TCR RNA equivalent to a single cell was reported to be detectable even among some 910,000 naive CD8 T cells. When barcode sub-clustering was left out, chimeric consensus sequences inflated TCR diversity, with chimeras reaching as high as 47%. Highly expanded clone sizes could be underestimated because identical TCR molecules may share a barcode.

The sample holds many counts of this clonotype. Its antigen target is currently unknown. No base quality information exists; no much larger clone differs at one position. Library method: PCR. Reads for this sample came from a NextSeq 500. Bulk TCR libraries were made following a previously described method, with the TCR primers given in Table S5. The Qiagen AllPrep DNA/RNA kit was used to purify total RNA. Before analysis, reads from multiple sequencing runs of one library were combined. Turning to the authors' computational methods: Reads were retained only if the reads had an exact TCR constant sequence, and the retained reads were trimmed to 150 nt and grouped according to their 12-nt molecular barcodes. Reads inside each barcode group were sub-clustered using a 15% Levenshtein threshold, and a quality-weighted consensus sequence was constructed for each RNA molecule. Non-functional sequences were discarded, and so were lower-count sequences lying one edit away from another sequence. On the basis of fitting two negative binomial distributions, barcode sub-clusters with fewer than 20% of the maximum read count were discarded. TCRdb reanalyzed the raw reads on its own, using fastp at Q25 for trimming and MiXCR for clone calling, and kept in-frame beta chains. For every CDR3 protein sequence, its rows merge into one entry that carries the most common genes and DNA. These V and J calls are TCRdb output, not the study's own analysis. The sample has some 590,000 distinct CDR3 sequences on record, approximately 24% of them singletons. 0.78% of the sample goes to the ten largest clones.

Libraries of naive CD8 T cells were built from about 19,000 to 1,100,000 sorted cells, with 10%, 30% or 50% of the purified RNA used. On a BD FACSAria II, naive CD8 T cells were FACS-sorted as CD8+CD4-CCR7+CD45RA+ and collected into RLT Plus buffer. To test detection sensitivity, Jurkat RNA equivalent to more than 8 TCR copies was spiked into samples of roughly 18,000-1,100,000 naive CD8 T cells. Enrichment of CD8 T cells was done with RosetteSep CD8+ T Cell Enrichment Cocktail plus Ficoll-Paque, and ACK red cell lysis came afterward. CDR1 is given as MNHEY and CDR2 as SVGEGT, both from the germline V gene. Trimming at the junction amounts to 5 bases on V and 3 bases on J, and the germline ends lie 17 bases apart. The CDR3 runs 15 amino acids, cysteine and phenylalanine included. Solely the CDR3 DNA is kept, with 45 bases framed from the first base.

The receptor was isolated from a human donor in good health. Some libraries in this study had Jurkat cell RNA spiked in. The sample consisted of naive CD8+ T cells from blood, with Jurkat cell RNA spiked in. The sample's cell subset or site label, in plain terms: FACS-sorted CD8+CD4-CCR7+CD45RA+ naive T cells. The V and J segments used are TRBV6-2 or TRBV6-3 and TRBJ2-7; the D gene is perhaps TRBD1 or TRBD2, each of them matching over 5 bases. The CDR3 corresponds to CASSHPRDRYYEQYF. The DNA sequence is TGTGCCAGCAGTCACCCCCGGGACCGATACTACGAGCAGTACTTC.